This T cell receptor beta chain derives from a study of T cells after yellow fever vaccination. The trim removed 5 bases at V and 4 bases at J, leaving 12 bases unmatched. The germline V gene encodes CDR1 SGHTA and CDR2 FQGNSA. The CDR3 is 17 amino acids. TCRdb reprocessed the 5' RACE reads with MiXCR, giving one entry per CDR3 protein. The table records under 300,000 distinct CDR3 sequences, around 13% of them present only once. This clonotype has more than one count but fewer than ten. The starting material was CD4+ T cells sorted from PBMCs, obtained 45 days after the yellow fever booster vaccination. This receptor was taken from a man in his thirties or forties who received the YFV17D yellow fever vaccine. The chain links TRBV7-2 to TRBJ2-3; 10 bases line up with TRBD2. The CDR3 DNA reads TGTGCCAGCAGCCAGGCGGCTAGCGGGAGCGGGTCAGATACGCAGTATTTT. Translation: CASSQAASGSGSDTQYF.